This T cell receptor beta chain was captured by sequencing in a study of blood T cell repertoires in COVID-19 (dated by TCRdb to the early 2020s). Study-level background: Samples from collaborators originated in the United States, Italy and Spain and spanned both the acute and convalescent phases of COVID-19. The repertoires were released in a freely available public database meant as a resource for research on the immune response to SARS-CoV-2. Samples came from the ongoing ImmuneRACE study (first 160 participants) plus 1,254 subjects from 6 global collaborators. The material from the prospective study consisted of cDNA or gDNA derived from T cells, B-cell-depleted T cells, or PBMCs. Deeply sampled blood TCRbeta repertoires from subjects exposed to, actively infected with, or recovered from COVID-19 were included in the dataset. HLA class I and class II types, where available, came from metadata supplied by the sample provider rather than from assay-based typing. A de-identified subject ID, COVID-19 status, age in years and sex were almost always included in the sample metadata. What the authors observed across the whole study: The quantity of clinical and demographic metadata differed by source and by participant and was supplied without curation.

One collaborating source in Seattle enrolled patients while the patients were actively infected and followed the patients over time throughout the course of disease. Each collaborating institution followed its own protocols to collect whole blood in K2EDTA tubes. Collaborator samples were shipped for TCRbeta analysis as frozen whole blood, isolated PBMCs, or DNA extracted from either sample type. TCRbeta CDR3 regions were amplified from genomic DNA by means of the immunoSEQ Assay, a bias-controlled multiplex PCR. In the source study's methods: Nucleated cell counts per sample were estimated from amplification of reference gene primers within the assay. To quantify the absolute abundance of each unique TCRbeta CDR3 rearrangement, sequence reads were collapsed and filtered. For each sample, productive Simpson clonality was calculated as the square root of Simpson's diversity index across productive rearrangements. Drawn from immuneACCESS, this table holds only the in-frame rearrangements with V and J called that TCRdb kept. Clones are partly lost; checked studies trace under half to an unresolved V gene and leave the rest unexplained. For V, J and clone size, that table is used; D and trimming come from the DNA. The sample has 250,000 to 350,000 clones on record, roughly 86% of them singletons. Approximately 10% of the sample is in the top ten clones.

From its cysteine to its phenylalanine, the CDR3 spans 13 amino acids. Solely the CDR3 DNA is kept, with 39 bases framed from the first base. Relative to germline, V is 0 bases shorter and J is 9 bases shorter, with 9 bases between their ends. Looking up the germline V gene yields CDR1 SGHAT and CDR2 FQNNGV. Turning to this clone: Its antigen is not yet known. Within one base of it there is no much larger clone, and no base qualities were kept.

The sequence derives from a woman in her twenties or thirties with COVID-19, enrolled during active disease. The sequence joins TRBV11-2 to TRBJ1-5, and the D gene may be TRBD1, 5 bases matching. The sample was peripheral blood. CDR3 reads: CASSLDDGGPQHF. The bases are TGTGCCAGCAGCTTAGATGACGGGGGGCCCCAGCATTTT.